A single sample is the source of the 8 T cell receptor beta chains below, sequenced in a study of T cells in localized non-small cell lung cancer. Sequencing was performed with immunoSEQ multiplex PCR; in TCRdb, only in-frame clones are kept and a portion is missing. The table lists some 4,000 clones, about 30% of them singletons. Sequencing was performed on lung tumor tissue, taken before any cancer treatment. These receptors came from a man aged 35 to 69 with stage II lung adenocarcinoma.

The chain uses TRBV19 and TRBJ2-1, with D perhaps TRBD1 or TRBD2 (6 bases each). Germline CDR1 reads LNHDA; CDR2 reads SQIVND (reference sequence). The ends were cut back, 5 bases at V and 1 base at J, with 18 bases in the middle. The CDR3 consists of 17 residues. The CDR3 nucleotides are TGTGCCAGTAGTTCTCGGAGGGGGGTTGGGTCCTACAATGAGCAGTTCTTC. Translation: CASSSRRGVGSYNEQFF.

This clone was seen a handful of times. This chain uses TRBV11-3 with TRBJ2-1, with TRBD2 identical over 11 bases. Per the germline V gene, CDR1 is SGHNT and CDR2 is YENEEA. Germline trimming cut 5 bases from V and 4 bases from J; bases unmatched to any gene: 7. The CDR3 loop spans 16 amino acids. DNA for the CDR3: TGTGCCAGCAGCCTCGATAGCGGGGGGGCTTACAATGAGCAGTTCTTC. This codes for CASSLDSGGAYNEQFF.

A few counts support this clone. The chain is built from TRBV4-1 and TRBJ2-3; TRBD2 aligns across 14 bases. V trimming: 5 bases; J trimming: 4 bases; junction bases outside the gene matches: 5. The CDR3 consists of 16 residues. Germline V gene sequence: CDR1 MGHRA, CDR2 YSYEKL. CDR3 amino acids: CASSLRLAGGSDTQYF. As DNA, the CDR3 is TGCGCCAGCAGCTTGCGACTAGCGGGGGGGTCAGATACGCAGTATTTT.

This chain connects TRBV5-1 to TRBJ1-1, with a weak D call TRBD1 (5 bases). From germline, CDR1 is SGHRS and CDR2 YFSETQ. The V and J ends lost 3 bases and 1 base respectively, with 10 bases between them. The CDR3 contains 14 residues. CDR3 in DNA: TGCGCCAGCAGCTGGGGGGGTTCGAACACTGAAGCTTTCTTT. It encodes CASSWGGSNTEAFF.

This rearrangement joins TRBV9 to TRBJ2-1; D is unresolved. The V and J ends lost 0 bases and 9 bases respectively, with 10 bases between them. Germline V gene data show CDR1 as SGDLS and CDR2 as YYNGEE. The CDR3 contains 13 residues. In DNA form, the CDR3 reads TGTGCCAGCAGCGTAGGGTCCGAGAGTGAGCAGTTCTTC. This encodes CASSVGSESEQFF.

This clone is medium-sized (0.01 to 0.1%) within its sample. Written as DNA, the CDR3 is TGTGCCAGCAACCCTAGGGGGGCCGACACCGGGGAGCTGTTTTTT. Translated, it gives CASNPRGADTGELFF. The gene calls are TRBV6-8 and TRBJ2-2; either TRBD1 or TRBD2 may fit D (6 bases each). Germline CDR1 MNHGY, CDR2 SAAAGT. The CDR3 is 15 residues long. V lost 7 bases, J lost 3 bases, and 15 bases lay in between.

This chain links TRBV6-8 with TRBJ1-5; TRBD1 matches 12 bases. The J segment lost 8 bases and the V segment lost 4 bases, leaving 15 bases of the junction unmatched. Germline assignment: CDR1 MNHGY and CDR2 SAAAGT. The CDR3 contains 18 residues. CDR3 protein: CASSFTTPGQGAVEPQHF. The DNA of the CDR3 is TGTGCCAGCAGTTTCACCACACCGGGACAGGGGGCGGTGGAGCCCCAGCATTTT.

Only a few counts were recorded for this clone. The chain links TRBV6-8 to TRBJ2-3; possible D gene TRBD2, 6 bases. The CDR3 length is 17 residues. V lost 5 bases and J 0 bases, leaving 18 bases between the germline ends. Germline loops: CDR1 MNHGY, CDR2 SAAAGT. The CDR3 reads CASSEMVAGLSTDTQYF. The CDR3 DNA reads TGTGCCAGCAGTGAGATGGTTGCGGGGCTGAGCACAGATACGCAGTATTTT.